The 26 T cell receptor beta chains below all came from one sample that was sequenced in a study of beta chain features in type 1 diabetes. Whole-study findings and limits: TCRB CDR3 length was moderately but significantly reduced in all four CD4+ subsets of Type 1 diabetes patients.

The sequenced template was cDNA made from the entire isolated RNA. The data were produced by immunoSEQ multiplex PCR, yet TCRdb's version contains in-frame clones alone and is incomplete. The sample includes some 200,000 clones, approximately 16% of them seen just once. Their specific antigens are unknown. The sequenced sample was naive CD4+ T cells from blood. The receptor source for this set is a man aged 30 to 45 with type 1 diabetes.

This chain links TRBV4-3 with TRBJ2-6; the D is unclear. With 4 bases removed from V and 4 bases from J, the gap between germline ends came to 8 bases. CDR3 length: 14 amino acids. Looked up from germline, CDR1 is LGHNA and CDR2 is YSLEER. CDR3 DNA sequence: TGCGCCAGCAGCCCCCAATCCGGGGCCAACGTCCTGACTTTC. This translates into CASSPQSGANVLTF.

Comment on this clone: The sample holds other DNA sequences that translate to the same CDR3. The rearrangement links TRBV28 to TRBJ2-7; no clear D. The V end lost 3 bases, the J end lost 3 bases, and 3 bases lay between the germline ends. The CDR3 is made up of 11 amino acids. Germline CDR1 MDHEN, CDR2 SYDVKM. In nucleotides, the CDR3 is TGTGCCAGCAGTTTTGGCTACGAGCAGTACTTC. Translating it yields CASSFGYEQYF.

The V gene is TRBV4-3, the J gene TRBJ2-7, with D perhaps being TRBD1 or TRBD2 (5 bases each). V was clipped by 2 bases and J by 5 bases, with 13 bases between them. This CDR3 comprises 14 residues. The germline V gene encodes CDR1 LGHNA and CDR2 YSLEER. This chain's CDR3 is CASSQTGTEDEQYF. The CDR3 region has the DNA TGCGCCAGCAGCCAAACTGGGACCGAGGACGAGCAGTACTTC.

V is TRBV7-3 and J is TRBJ2-5, with D perhaps assigned TRBD1 or TRBD2 (5 bases each). The CDR3 covers 15 residues. Trimming removed 5 bases from V and 1 base from J, with 14 bases in between. CDR1 is SGHTA and CDR2 is FQGTGA in the germline V gene. The DNA for the CDR3 is TGTGCCAGCAGCCCGAGACCGGGGCCCCAAGAGACCCAGTACTTC. Translated, it gives CASSPRPGPQETQYF.

The rearrangement joins TRBV18 to TRBJ2-7; D unresolved. There are 13 residues in the CDR3. Per germline, CDR1 KGHSH and CDR2 LQKENI. V shed 2 bases and J shed 7 bases, with 12 bases lying between them. This chain's CDR3 is CASSPEPSLEQYF. As DNA, the CDR3 is TGTGCCAGCTCACCAGAGCCCTCCCTGGAGCAGTACTTC.

The V and J genes are TRBV28 and TRBJ2-2; D gene unclear. The germline V gene encodes CDR1 MDHEN and CDR2 SYDVKM. The CDR3 runs to 10 residues. V was cut by 6 bases and J by 5 bases, with 1 base left in between. The CDR3 sequence: CASRTGELFF. CDR3 in DNA: TGTGCCAGCAGGACCGGGGAGCTGTTTTTT.

This clone was counted between two and nine times. The chain is built from TRBV4-3 and TRBJ2-6, with no clear D. The CDR3 runs to 15 residues. V lost 4 bases, J lost 2 bases, and 9 bases lay in between. Germline lookup yields CDR1 LGHNA and CDR2 YSLEER. The CDR3 region has the DNA TGCGCCAGCAGCCTCACTGCTACTGGGGCCAACGTCCTGACTTTC. This sequence encodes CASSLTATGANVLTF.

This clone was detected a few times. The V and J genes are TRBV9 and TRBJ2-3; D unclear. Germline assignment: CDR1 SGDLS and CDR2 YYNGEE. Trimming pared 6 bases from V and 0 bases from J, leaving 11 bases between. The CDR3 spans 14 residues. The CDR3 DNA follows: TGTGCCAGCACCCAGGTAGCTAGCACAGATACGCAGTATTTT. Residues: CASTQVASTDTQYF.

This clone has a handful of counts. The chain joins TRBV5-1 to TRBJ2-4; TRBD1 matches 9 bases. CDR1 and CDR2 from the germline V gene are SGHRS and YFSETQ. The CDR3 spans 14 residues. J gave up 5 bases and V 4 bases, and 4 bases lay outside the gene matches. DNA of the CDR3: TGCGCCAGCAGCAGATGGACAGGGGAAAACATTCAGTACTTC. Its translation: CASSRWTGENIQYF.

This chain uses TRBV6-6 with TRBJ2-4; 7 bases line up with TRBD1. CDR1 and CDR2 (germline): MNHNY, SVGAGI (reference sequence). V lost 6 bases to trimming and J lost 5 bases; unmatched junction nucleotides: 7. The CDR3 is 14 amino acids. In DNA, the CDR3 is TGTGCCAGCAGCCCGGACAGGAGAGAAAACATTCAGTACTTC. This encodes CASSPDRRENIQYF.

This clone was detected only a few times. The V call is TRBV7-2, the J call TRBJ2-7; possibly TRBD2 for D (5 bases). V lost 3 bases to trimming and J lost 3 bases, with 12 bases between them. This CDR3 contains 14 residues. The germline CDR1 and CDR2 sequences are SGHTA and FQGNSA. CDR3 nucleotides: TGTGCCAGCAGCTTCGGTGGGAGAAACTACGAGCAGTACTTC. Encoded protein: CASSFGGRNYEQYF.

The chain joins TRBV7-2 to TRBJ2-3; tentatively, D is TRBD1 (5 bases). Germline CDR1 and CDR2: SGHTA and FQGNSA. This CDR3 contains 14 residues. V shed 3 bases and J shed 6 bases, with 13 bases lying between them. CDR3 DNA: TGTGCCAGCAGCTTGGGGCGCCAGTCGGATACGCAGTATTTT. Translated: CASSLGRQSDTQYF.

This clone was seen more than once but under ten times. CDR3 bases: TGTGCCAGCAGTTTTGGGACGCAGTATTTT. Encoded protein: CASSFGTQYF. The chain uses TRBV28 and TRBJ2-3; no clear D. CDR1 MDHEN and CDR2 SYDVKM come from the germline V gene. Trimming shortened V by 3 bases and J by 9 bases, and 4 bases separated the two germline ends. CDR3 size: 10 residues.

The chain uses TRBV5-4 and TRBJ2-4, with D possibly being TRBD2 (6 bases). Trimming removed 1 base from V and 1 base from J, with 15 bases in between. The CDR3 has 17 residues. Germline V gene sequence: CDR1 SGHNT, CDR2 YYREEE (reference sequence). CDR3 sequence (DNA): TGTGCCAGCAGCTTGCCCGGGGCGGGGACTGCCAAAAACATTCAGTACTTC. As protein: CASSLPGAGTAKNIQYF.

This clone has just a few counts. The chain employs TRBV7-8 and TRBJ2-1; 7 bases are shared with TRBD2. The CDR3 loop spans 14 amino acids. V was pared by 6 bases and J by 6 bases, with 8 bases of the junction left unmatched. CDR1 and CDR2 (germline): SGHVS, FQNEAQ. The CDR3 spells CASRSERDGNEQFF. CDR3 DNA: TGTGCCAGCAGATCCGAGCGGGACGGCAATGAGCAGTTCTTC. The full variable domain, completed using reference TRBV7-8 and TRBJ2-1, is GAGVSQSPRYKVAKRGQDVALRCDPISGHVSLFWYQQALGQGPEFLTYFQNEAQLDKSGLPSDRFFAERPEGSVSTLKIQRTQQEDSAVYLCASRSERDGNEQFFGPGTRLTVL.

As concerns this clone: The sample carries other DNA sequences with the same CDR3. The chain recombines TRBV29-1 with TRBJ2-4; no definite D call. CDR1 is SQVTM, CDR2 ANQGSEA, per germline. The V end was cut by 4 bases, the J end by 0 bases, with 7 bases between. The CDR3 has 13 residues. The CDR3 DNA sequence: TGCAGCGTTGGCCTTCTAGCCAAAAACATTCAGTACTTC. It codes for CSVGLLAKNIQYF.

This clone was detected only a few times. The gene calls are TRBV30 and TRBJ2-3; 9 nucleotides line up with TRBD2. J was trimmed by 5 bases and V by 2 bases; bases with no gene match: 11. This CDR3 region has 16 residues. Germline assignment: CDR1 GTSNPN and CDR2 SVGIG (reference sequence). The CDR3, as DNA: TGTGCCTGGAGTATCAAAACGGCGGGAGGGATAGATACGCAGTATTTT. Its translation is CAWSIKTAGGIDTQYF.

The gene calls are TRBV10-3 and TRBJ2-1; D tentatively reads TRBD1 or TRBD2 (7 bases each). Trimming left V 2 bases short and J 7 bases short, with 12 bases between. The CDR3 has 14 amino acids. Per germline, CDR1 ENHRY and CDR2 SYGVKD. CDR3 residues: CAISEDREGNEQFF. In nucleotides, the CDR3 is TGTGCCATCAGTGAGGACAGGGAGGGGAATGAGCAGTTCTTC.

V usage is TRBV13 and J usage is TRBJ2-3, with 9 bases fitting TRBD1. The CDR3 consists of 15 residues. V was pared by 6 bases and J by 5 bases, with 9 bases of the junction left unmatched. Germline V gene lookup returns CDR1 PRHDT and CDR2 FYEKMQ (reference sequence). The DNA of the CDR3 is TGTGCCAGCAGGTCTCCGGGACAGGGATTAGATACGCAGTATTTT. Translation: CASRSPGQGLDTQYF.

CDR3 amino acids: CASSLRLAEVPFF. In DNA form, the CDR3 reads TGTGCCAGCAGCTTAAGACTAGCGGAAGTTCCGTTCTTC. J is TRBJ2-1 and V is TRBV7-9, with TRBD2 matching 9 bases. The V gene end was trimmed by 2 bases and the J gene end by 15 bases; junction bases not matched to a gene: 8. The CDR3 consists of 13 residues. Looked up from germline, CDR1 is SEHNR and CDR2 is FQNEAQ (reference sequence).

This clone was observed a handful of times. The rearrangement uses TRBV7-9 and TRBJ2-6; 9 bases map to TRBD1. The CDR3 has 18 residues. CDR1 is SEHNR and CDR2 is FQNEAQ in the germline V gene (reference sequence). V lost 2 bases to trimming and J lost 0 bases; unmatched junction nucleotides: 5. Here the CDR3 reads CASSLRDRVYSGANVLTF. CDR3 DNA sequence: TGTGCCAGCAGCTTAAGGGACAGGGTCTACTCTGGGGCCAACGTCCTGACTTTC. The whole variable domain, remainder taken from reference TRBV7-9 and TRBJ2-6, is DTGVSQNPRHKITKRGQNVTFRCDPISEHNRLYWYRQTLGQGPEFLTYFQNEAQLEKSRLLSDRFSAERPKGSFSTLEIQRTEQGDSAMYLCASSLRDRVYSGANVLTFGAGSRLTVL.

This clone was picked up a small number of times. This sample also contains other DNA sequences that code for the same CDR3. V gene TRBV29-1 combines with J gene TRBJ1-5; D is ambiguous. The germline CDR1 and CDR2 sequences are SQVTM and ANQGSEA. V was trimmed by 5 bases and J by 0 bases, leaving 5 bases between them. CDR3 length equals 12 residues. The CDR3 nucleotides are TGCAGCGTTCGAGATAGCAATCAGCCCCAGCATTTT. Its protein product is CSVRDSNQPQHF.

This clone was counted between two and nine times. Compared with germline, one end of the junction differs, possibly owing to a read error. The chain carries TRBV2 and TRBJ1-4, with D hard to call. This CDR3 has 12 residues. Per the germline V gene, CDR1 is SNHLY and CDR2 is FYNNEI. The CDR3 region has the DNA TGTGCCAGCAGTGAAGCGGGCGGATACTTGACTTTT. This translates into CASSEAGGYLTF.

The V and J genes are TRBV7-9 and TRBJ2-3; D is unresolved. Trimming took 5 bases from V and 2 from J, leaving 5 bases between them. This CDR3 comprises 12 residues. The germline CDR1 and CDR2 sequences are SEHNR and FQNEAQ (reference sequence). The CDR3 DNA follows: TGTGCCAGCAGCCTCCACACAGATACGCAGTATTTT. As protein: CASSLHTDTQYF. Looking up the rest from reference TRBV7-9 and TRBJ2-3 gives the full variable domain: DTGVSQNPRHKITKRGQNVTFRCDPISEHNRLYWYRQTLGQGPEFLTYFQNEAQLEKSRLLSDRFSAERPKGSFSTLEIQRTEQGDSAMYLCASSLHTDTQYFGPGTRLTVL.

This chain joins TRBV6-1 and TRBJ2-3; 9 bases fit TRBD2. The V and J ends lost 0 bases and 6 bases, in that order; junction bases with no gene match: 7. From germline, CDR1 is MNHNS and CDR2 SASEGT. The CDR3 contains 16 residues. CDR3 residues: CASSEALAGSYDTQYF. CDR3 sequence (DNA): TGTGCCAGCAGTGAAGCTCTAGCGGGATCTTATGATACGCAGTATTTT.

The chain combines TRBV18 with TRBJ2-7; 9 bases are shared with TRBD1. The germline gives CDR1 KGHSH, CDR2 LQKENI. Losses at the gene ends were 5 bases for V and 2 bases for J; bases not matched to a gene: 4. The CDR3 totals 14 residues. The DNA for the CDR3 is TGTGCCAGCTCAAACCGGGACAGGGCCTACGAGCAGTACTTC. The encoded protein is CASSNRDRAYEQYF.